Listed below are T cell receptor beta chains from one sample, sequenced in a study of T cell repertoires in cytomegalovirus infection. TCRdb reprocessed the reads with MiXCR, giving one entry per CDR3 protein. The sample holds more than 250,000 distinct CDR3 sequences, roughly 15% seen once. The sample comprised PBMCs. These TCRs come from a human donor in good health (CMV status not recorded). Some clones in this sample may be carry-over from other donors' samples. The CDR3 runs from the conserved cysteine through the conserved F or W. D genes are given only for firm matches. Rows may omit the clone size; those that give it use once, few, many or a size class.

CASSYTPGGGDTYEQYF,TGTGCCAGCAGTTACACCCCCGGGGGCGGAGATACCTACGAGCAGTACTTC,.,TRBV6-2/TRBV6-3,.,TRBJ2-7
CATSDQTGSSDTQYF,TGTGCCACCAGTGACCAGACAGGTAGCTCAGATACGCAGTATTTT,.,TRBV24-1,few,TRBJ2-3
CATSRPRQAGELFF,TGTGCCACCAGCAGACCCCGCCAGGCCGGGGAGCTGTTTTTT,.,TRBV15,once,TRBJ2-2
CACRAQGSNEQFF,TGTGCCTGCAGGGCCCAGGGGTCCAATGAGCAGTTCTTC,.,TRBV7-3,many,TRBJ2-1
CASSSLGLAGSQETQYF,TGTGCCAGCAGCTCTCTGGGACTAGCGGGTTCTCAAGAGACCCAGTACTTC,TRBD2,TRBV7-2,many,TRBJ2-5
CASSLKDWYPGAQYF,TGTGCCAGCAGCTTAAAGGACTGGTACCCAGGTGCCCAGTACTTC,.,TRBV5-4,few,TRBJ2-5
CASNLGGGGSGRKENEQFF,TGTGCCTCTAACCTGGGGGGAGGGGGTAGCGGGAGAAAGGAAAATGAGCAGTTCTTC,TRBD2,TRBV7-2,.,TRBJ2-1
CASSLSWTSGSYEQYF,TGTGCCAGCAGCTTGTCTTGGACTAGCGGCTCCTACGAGCAGTACTTC,TRBD2,TRBV5-5,.,TRBJ2-7
CATSRDRYSYEQYF,TGTGCCACCAGCCGTGACAGGTACTCCTACGAGCAGTACTTC,.,TRBV15,.,TRBJ2-7
CASTGGFTWDTQYF,TGTGCCAGCACTGGGGGGTTCACTTGGGATACGCAGTATTTT,.,TRBV6-2/TRBV6-3,few,TRBJ2-3
CASSELGLWADTQYF,TGTGCCAGCAGTGAACTTGGTCTCTGGGCAGATACGCAGTATTTT,.,TRBV25-1,.,TRBJ2-3
CASSLSASGRETQYF,TGTGCCAGCAGTTTATCGGCTAGCGGGAGAGAGACCCAGTACTTC,TRBD2,TRBV27,.,TRBJ2-5
CASSSLHHDRLPDTQYF,TGTGCCAGCAGTTCCCTCCACCACGACAGACTACCAGATACGCAGTATTTT,.,TRBV28,.,TRBJ2-3
CATSDPPKAGASYNEQFF,TGTGCCACCAGTGATCCCCCAAAAGCGGGAGCCTCCTACAATGAGCAGTTCTTC,TRBD2,TRBV24-1,many,TRBJ2-1
CSVTGRAYQETQYF,TGCAGCGTGACCGGGAGGGCCTACCAAGAGACCCAGTACTTC,TRBD2,TRBV29-1,.,TRBJ2-5
CASTQSGGAYEQYF,TGTGCCAGCACCCAGAGTGGGGGTGCCTACGAGCAGTACTTC,.,TRBV6-2/TRBV6-3,few,TRBJ2-7
CSARDQRVAVGGYTF,TGCAGTGCTAGAGATCAACGGGTGGCAGTTGGTGGCTACACCTTC,.,TRBV20-1,few,TRBJ1-2
CSARGTSGGINEQFF,TGCAGCGCGAGAGGGACTAGCGGGGGTATCAATGAGCAGTTCTTC,TRBD2,TRBV29-1,.,TRBJ2-1
CASSLGFRGNEQYF,TGTGCCAGCAGCTTAGGGTTCAGAGGGAACGAGCAGTACTTC,.,TRBV7-2,many,TRBJ2-7
CSVGQGSNTEAFF,TGCAGCGTTGGACAGGGTTCGAACACTGAAGCTTTCTTT,TRBD1,TRBV29-1,.,TRBJ1-1
CASSERWGGETQYF,TGTGCCAGCAGTGAAAGGTGGGGTGGGGAGACCCAGTACTTC,.,TRBV25-1,many,TRBJ2-5
CASHRTGNTGELFF,TGTGCCAGCCATCGGACAGGGAACACCGGGGAGCTGTTTTTT,TRBD1,TRBV6-2/TRBV6-3,.,TRBJ2-2
CSVEERDRGSEKLFF,TGCAGCGTTGAAGAGCGTGACAGGGGGAGTGAAAAACTGTTTTTT,TRBD1,TRBV29-1,many,TRBJ1-4
CASNGQPNEKLFF,TGTGCCAGCAACGGACAGCCTAATGAAAAACTGTTTTTT,.,TRBV2,many,TRBJ1-4
CASSRQKPWDTEAFF,TGTGCCAGTAGTCGGCAGAAGCCTTGGGACACTGAAGCTTTCTTT,.,TRBV19,few,TRBJ1-1
CASSSIQWSDGARTYEQYF,TGTGCCAGCAGCTCAATCCAATGGTCGGATGGGGCGCGAACCTACGAGCAGTACTTC,.,TRBV7-2,many,TRBJ2-7